Listed below are T cell receptor beta chains from one sample, sequenced in a study of blood T cell repertoires in COVID-19. Only in-frame clones appear in the TCRdb table, and some are missing; sequencing was by immunoSEQ multiplex PCR. Seen here are tens of thousands of clones, 69% observed once, and the top ten hold 5.5% to 8%. The sequenced sample was peripheral blood. The receptor set was obtained from a man of 80 years or more with acute or convalescent COVID-19. Both conserved end residues are part of each CDR3. The D gene is left open where the match is weak. A row's size may be missing; if present it is once, few, many or a size class.

DNA: TGTGCCAGCAGCAAAGACAGGGGTCCGGGAGTTTGTTCTGGGGCCAACGTCCTGACTTTC
CDR3: CASSKDRGPGVCSGANVLTF
J: TRBJ2-6
size: once
D: -
V: TRBV21-1

DNA: TGTGCCTGGGGGGGGGACAGTTCCTATGGCTACACCTTC
CDR3: CAWGGDSSYGYTF
J: TRBJ1-2
size: -
D: TRBD1
V: TRBV30

DNA: TGTGCCAGCAGCTTAGGGACTAGCAGCTACAATGAGCAGTTCTTC
CDR3: CASSLGTSSYNEQFF
J: TRBJ2-1
size: few
D: TRBD2
V: TRBV11-2

DNA: TGTGCCAGCAGTCCAGGGGGACTAGCGGGAGGGAGCACAGATACGCAGTATTTT
CDR3: CASSPGGLAGGSTDTQYF
J: TRBJ2-3
size: -
D: TRBD2
V: TRBV28

DNA: TGTGCCAGCAGTTATCTTAGTGGTAGCGGGGTGGGTGGCATTCAGTACTTC
CDR3: CASSYLSGSGVGGIQYF
J: TRBJ2-4
size: -
D: TRBD2
V: TRBV11-2

DNA: TGTGCCAGTAGTAGCGGGAGCGCGGTCACCGGGGAGCTGTTTTTT
CDR3: CASSSGSAVTGELFF
J: TRBJ2-2
size: few
D: TRBD2
V: TRBV19

DNA: TGTGCCAGCAGCTATGGCGGCGGAGACAATCAGCCCCAGCATTTT
CDR3: CASSYGGGDNQPQHF
J: TRBJ1-5
size: -
D: -
V: TRBV3-1/TRBV3-2

DNA: TGCGCCAGCAGCCAGAACACCGGACAGCGGGAGGGCTATGGCTACACCTTC
CDR3: CASSQNTGQREGYGYTF
J: TRBJ1-2
size: -
D: -
V: TRBV4-1

DNA: TGTGCCAGCAGCCTCCGGACAGGGGGAACTGAAGCTTTCTTT
CDR3: CASSLRTGGTEAFF
J: TRBJ1-1
size: -
D: TRBD1
V: TRBV9

DNA: TGTGCCTGGAGTGTACTGACTGAAGCTTTCTTT
CDR3: CAWSVLTEAFF
J: TRBJ1-1
size: -
D: -
V: TRBV30

DNA: TGCAGTGCAGCGGGCGGGGGGTGGCAGTTCTTC
CDR3: CSAAGGGWQFF
J: TRBJ2-1
size: -
D: TRBD2
V: TRBV20-1

DNA: TGTGCCAGCAGCTTAGCGCTGGCAGGGCACAATGAGCAGTTCTTC
CDR3: CASSLALAGHNEQFF
J: TRBJ2-1
size: -
D: -
V: TRBV7-2

DNA: TGCGCCAGCAGCGCCCGGGACAGGAGCTCCTACAATGAGCAGTTCTTC
CDR3: CASSARDRSSYNEQFF
J: TRBJ2-1
size: -
D: TRBD1
V: TRBV4-1

DNA: TGTGCTAGTGGTTTGCCAGGGGGCCCGACCTACGAGCAGTACTTC
CDR3: CASGLPGGPTYEQYF
J: TRBJ2-7
size: -
D: TRBD1
V: TRBV12-5